One sample yielded the 16 T cell receptor beta chains listed below, sequenced in a study of cytomegalovirus exposure and HLA in healthy donors. TCRdb's copy holds only in-frame clones and misses some; the assay was immunoSEQ multiplex PCR. The sample lists approximately 200,000 clones, 80% to 90% seen once, with roughly 12% in the top ten. Material for sequencing was PBMCs. Every receptor here comes from a woman aged 25 to 39 in good health and CMV-seropositive.

On this clone itself: This is likely a read error, given that the CDR3 carries no conserved phenylalanine or tryptophan at its end. The DNA is omitted, as the CDR3 cannot be located on it reliably, and the CDR3 follows TCRdb's listing. CDR3 sequence: CSAIGGGLYC. This chain connects TRBV20-1 to TRBJ1-4. CDR1 and CDR2 (germline): DFQATT, SNEGSKA (reference sequence). 10 amino acids form the CDR3, both terminal residues included.

The chain links TRBV5-1 to TRBJ2-5; D unclear. Deletions cut 3 bases from V and 3 bases from J, with 9 bases between. The CDR3 is made up of 13 amino acids. The germline CDR1 and CDR2 sequences are SGHRS and YFSETQ. CDR3 coding DNA: TGCGCCAGCAGCTCCTTGACAAAAGAGACCCAGTACTTC. Translating it yields CASSSLTKETQYF.

The chain has TRBV7-9 and TRBJ1-5; D unclear. This CDR3 is 15 amino acids long. Trimming cost V 1 base and J 0 bases, with 7 bases left between them. Germline CDR1 SEHNR, CDR2 FQNEAQ (reference sequence). The CDR3 reads CASSLGGYSNQPQHF. The CDR3 bases are TGTGCCAGCAGCTTAGGAGGATATAGCAATCAGCCCCAGCATTTT.

The V call is TRBV5-1, the J call TRBJ1-2; D is ambiguous. The CDR3 length is 15 residues. Germline CDR1 SGHRS, CDR2 YFSETQ. V was cut by 0 bases and J by 3 bases, with 12 bases left in between. The CDR3: CASSLGAGMDYGYTF. DNA for the CDR3: TGCGCCAGCAGCTTGGGGGCGGGGATGGACTATGGCTACACCTTC.

The chain has TRBV30 and TRBJ2-7, with 7 bases aligning to TRBD2. The CDR3 is made up of 15 amino acids. The V gene end was trimmed by 2 bases and the J gene end by 3 bases; junction bases not matched to a gene: 10. Germline-derived CDR1 and CDR2 are GTSNPN and SVGIG (reference sequence). CDR3 DNA: TGTGCCTGGAGTCGCAGGGCTAGCGGAGGCTACGAGCAGTACTTC. Its protein is CAWSRRASGGYEQYF.

The rearrangement links TRBV30 to TRBJ2-7; TRBD1 matches at 11 bases. Germline V CDR1 and CDR2: GTSNPN, SVGIG (reference sequence). J gave up 5 bases and V 4 bases, and 10 bases lay outside the gene matches. The length of the CDR3 is 15 residues. CDR3 residues: CAWTYGTGGWDEQYF. The CDR3 nucleotides read TGTGCCTGGACCTACGGGACAGGGGGTTGGGACGAGCAGTACTTC.

The gene calls are TRBV5-6 and TRBJ1-2; maybe TRBD1 (5 bases). CDR1 is SGHDT, CDR2 YYEEEE, per germline. V lost 0 bases and J 3 bases, leaving 6 bases between the germline ends. The CDR3 has 13 amino acids. The CDR3 reads CASSLVQDYGYTF. The CDR3 DNA reads as TGTGCCAGCAGCTTGGTACAGGACTATGGCTACACCTTC.

The chain employs TRBV7-9 and TRBJ1-1, with 7 bases aligning to TRBD1. This CDR3 spans 14 amino acids. The germline CDR1 and CDR2 sequences are SEHNR and FQNEAQ (reference sequence). The junction had 6 bases not matched to a gene; V was cut back by 7 bases and J by 1 base. This CDR3 reads CASTLGQPNTEAFF. The CDR3 nucleotides are TGTGCCAGCACCCTGGGACAGCCGAACACTGAAGCTTTCTTT.

The rearrangement links TRBV19 to TRBJ2-7, with a possible D match to TRBD2 (5 bases). CDR1 and CDR2 from the germline V gene are LNHDA and SQIVND (reference sequence). V was trimmed by 5 bases and J by 4 bases, leaving 15 bases between them. The CDR3 has 14 amino acids. CDR3 sequence reads: CASSVGLASYEQYF. CDR3 in DNA: TGTGCCAGTAGTGTTGGGCTAGCAAGTTACGAGCAGTACTTC.

This sequence joins TRBV2 and TRBJ2-5, with TRBD1 matching over 8 bases. V lost 6 bases, J lost 5 bases, and 8 bases stayed unmatched. Germline V gene data show CDR1 as SNHLY and CDR2 as FYNNEI. The CDR3 totals 14 residues. The CDR3 is CASSVDRGQETQYF. CDR3 nucleotide sequence: TGTGCCAGCAGCGTCGACAGGGGACAGGAGACCCAGTACTTC.

This rearrangement joins TRBV5-1 to TRBJ2-1; 14 bases fit TRBD2. Germline CDR1 SGHRS, CDR2 YFSETQ. The CDR3 consists of 16 residues. With 3 bases clipped from V and 9 bases from J, the junction kept 8 bases outside the gene matches. The CDR3 coding sequence is TGCGCCAGCAGCTCTCGCGGGACTAGCGGGAGCACTGAGCAGTTCTTC. Amino acid sequence: CASSSRGTSGSTEQFF.

This clone was seen only once. V usage is TRBV9 and J usage is TRBJ2-1; D is undetermined. The CDR3 runs 14 residues. Trimming removed 4 bases from V and 7 bases from J, with 15 bases in between. Looked up from germline, CDR1 is SGDLS and CDR2 is YYNGEE. In DNA, the CDR3 is TGTGCCAGCAGCCCCATTGTCACTCGAAATGAGCAGTTCTTC. It codes for CASSPIVTRNEQFF.

The genes are TRBV25-1 and TRBJ2-3, with a possible D match to TRBD2 (6 bases). V was clipped by 2 bases and J by 7 bases, with 10 bases between them. Germline V gives CDR1 MGHDK, CDR2 SYGVNS. CDR3 size: 13 residues. For the CDR3, the DNA is TGTGCCAGCAGTGAACCACTAGCATATACGCAGTATTTT. Protein product: CASSEPLAYTQYF.

The CDR3 bases are TGTGCCAGTAGTCCCGGGACAGTCTACAATGAGCAGTTCTTC. The encoded protein is CASSPGTVYNEQFF. The chain links TRBV19 to TRBJ2-1, with 7 bases lining up with TRBD1. Germline V gives CDR1 LNHDA, CDR2 SQIVND (reference sequence). V was pared by 5 bases and J by 3 bases, with 4 bases of the junction left unmatched. The CDR3 contains 14 residues.

The gene calls are TRBV11-1 and TRBJ1-1; no firm D call. Germline V gene data show CDR1 as SGHAT and CDR2 as FQDESV (reference sequence). The CDR3 is made up of 13 amino acids. Trimming cost V 4 bases and J 5 bases, with 11 bases left between them. The CDR3 DNA reads as TGTGCCAGCAGCTGGGAGTTCGGGACTGAAGCTTTCTTT. Its translation is CASSWEFGTEAFF.

The gene calls are TRBV10-3 and TRBJ1-1, with 9 positions matching TRBD1. The CDR3 is 14 residues long. V shed 5 bases, J shed 4 bases, and the junction held 5 bases outside the gene matches. The germline CDR1 and CDR2 sequences are ENHRY and SYGVKD. The DNA for the CDR3 is TGTGCCATCAGTCCCGGGACAGGGTCCACTGAAGCTTTCTTT. Residues: CAISPGTGSTEAFF.